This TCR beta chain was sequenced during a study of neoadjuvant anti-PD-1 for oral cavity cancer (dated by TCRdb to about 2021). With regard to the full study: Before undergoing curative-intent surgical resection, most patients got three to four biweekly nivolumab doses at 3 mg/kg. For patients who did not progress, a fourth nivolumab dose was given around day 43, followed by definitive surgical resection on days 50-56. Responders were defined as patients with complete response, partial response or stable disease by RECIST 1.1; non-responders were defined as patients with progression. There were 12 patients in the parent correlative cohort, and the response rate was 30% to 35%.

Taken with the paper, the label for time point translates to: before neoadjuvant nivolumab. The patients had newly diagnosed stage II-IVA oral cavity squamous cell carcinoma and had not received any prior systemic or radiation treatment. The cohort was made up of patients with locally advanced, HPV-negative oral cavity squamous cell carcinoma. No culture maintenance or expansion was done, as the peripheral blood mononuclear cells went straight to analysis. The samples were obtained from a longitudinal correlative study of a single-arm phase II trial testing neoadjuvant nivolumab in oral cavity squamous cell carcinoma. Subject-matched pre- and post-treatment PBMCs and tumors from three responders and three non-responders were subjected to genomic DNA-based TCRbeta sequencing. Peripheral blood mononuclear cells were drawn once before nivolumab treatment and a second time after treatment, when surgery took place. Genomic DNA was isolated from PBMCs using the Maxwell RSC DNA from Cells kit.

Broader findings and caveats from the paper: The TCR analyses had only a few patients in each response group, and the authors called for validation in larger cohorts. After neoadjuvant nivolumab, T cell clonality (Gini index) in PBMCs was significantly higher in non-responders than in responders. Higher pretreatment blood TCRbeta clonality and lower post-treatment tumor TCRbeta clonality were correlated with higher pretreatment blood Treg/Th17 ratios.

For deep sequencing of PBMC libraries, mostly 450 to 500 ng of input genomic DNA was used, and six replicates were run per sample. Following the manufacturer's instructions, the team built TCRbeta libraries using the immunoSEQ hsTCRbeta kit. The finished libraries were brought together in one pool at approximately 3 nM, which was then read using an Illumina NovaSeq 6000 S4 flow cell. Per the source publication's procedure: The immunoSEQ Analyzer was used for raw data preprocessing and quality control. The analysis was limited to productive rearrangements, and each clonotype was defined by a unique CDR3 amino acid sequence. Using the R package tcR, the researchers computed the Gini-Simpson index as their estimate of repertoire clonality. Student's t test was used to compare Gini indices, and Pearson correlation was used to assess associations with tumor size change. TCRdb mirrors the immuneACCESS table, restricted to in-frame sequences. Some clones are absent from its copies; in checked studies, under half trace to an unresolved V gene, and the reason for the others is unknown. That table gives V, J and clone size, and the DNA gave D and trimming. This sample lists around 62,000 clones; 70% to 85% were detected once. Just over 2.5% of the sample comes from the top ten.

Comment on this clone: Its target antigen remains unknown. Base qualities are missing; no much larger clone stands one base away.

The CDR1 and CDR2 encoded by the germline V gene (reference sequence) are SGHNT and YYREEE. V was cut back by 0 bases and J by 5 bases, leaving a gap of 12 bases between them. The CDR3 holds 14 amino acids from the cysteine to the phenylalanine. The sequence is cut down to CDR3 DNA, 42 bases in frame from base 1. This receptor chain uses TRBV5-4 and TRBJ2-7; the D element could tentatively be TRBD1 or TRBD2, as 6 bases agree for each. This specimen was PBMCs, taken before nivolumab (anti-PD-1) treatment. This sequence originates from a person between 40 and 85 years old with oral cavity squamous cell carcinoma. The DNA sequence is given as TGTGCCAGCAGCTTGGCCCTTAGGGGGGACGAGCAGTACTTC. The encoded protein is CASSLALRGDEQYF. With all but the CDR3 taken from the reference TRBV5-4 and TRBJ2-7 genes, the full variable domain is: ETGVTQSPTHLIKTRGQQVTLRCSSQSGHNTVSWYQQALGQGPQFIFQYYREEENGRGNFPPRFSGLQFPNYSSELNVNALELDDSALYLCASSLALRGDEQYFGPGTRLTVT.